These 2 T cell receptor beta chains share one sample of origin, sequenced in a study of human thymus T cells. Only in-frame clones appear in the TCRdb table, and some are missing; sequencing was by immunoSEQ multiplex PCR. The sample records approximately 71,000 clones, about 95% being singletons. From resections taken during corrective heart surgery, the thymus tissue was obtained. The specimen sequenced was thymus tissue. These receptors were collected from a girl younger than two with a congenital heart defect but otherwise immunologically healthy.

The genes are TRBV12-5 and TRBJ2-2; 12 bases match TRBD2. CDR1 and CDR2 from the germline V gene are LGHNT and FRNRAP. This CDR3 region has 17 residues. J lost 5 bases, V lost 1 base, and 5 bases had no gene match. The CDR3 DNA sequence: TGTGCTAGTGGTTTGGGACTAGCGGGAGTACGTACCGGGGAGCTGTTTTTT. It specifies CASGLGLAGVRTGELFF. Combining the CDR3 with reference TRBV12-5 and TRBJ2-2 gives the whole variable domain DARVTQTPRHKVTEMGQEVTMRCQPILGHNTVFWYRQTMMQGLELLAYFRNRAPLDDSGMPKDRFSAEMPDATLATLKIQPSEPRDSAVYFCASGLGLAGVRTGELFFGEGSRLTVL.

The J gene is TRBJ2-1, the V gene TRBV10-3, with D tentatively TRBD2 (6 bases). V was trimmed by 4 bases and J by 4 bases, leaving 8 bases between them. There are 13 residues in the CDR3. Germline loops: CDR1 ENHRY, CDR2 SYGVKD. CDR3 sequence: CAISGGDYNEQFF. In DNA form, the CDR3 reads TGTGCCATCAGTGGGGGGGATTACAATGAGCAGTTCTTC.